Below, 22 T cell receptor beta chains from the same sample are listed, as sequenced in a study of T cells in Graves' hyperthyroidism and ophthalmopathy. TCR beta CDR3 regions were amplified from RNA transcripts. During a first-round RT-PCR of the TCR CDR3, the HTBI primer set was used. TCRdb itself ran the multiplex PCR reads through MiXCR, one entry per CDR3 protein. The sample lists approximately 430,000 distinct CDR3 sequences; 15% to 18% were seen once. What was sequenced was blood. All receptors derive from a woman between 18 and 30 years old with Graves' hyperthyroidism.

This clonotype appeared many times. The rearrangement joins TRBV13 to TRBJ2-7; TRBD2 agrees at 8 bases. The ends lost 5 bases at V and 6 bases at J; junction bases unmatched: 9. This CDR3 contains 14 residues. Per germline, CDR1 PRHDT and CDR2 FYEKMQ (reference sequence). This CDR3 is CASSPRLAPGEQYF. CDR3 nucleotide sequence: TGTGCCAGCAGCCCCAGACTAGCGCCGGGCGAGCAGTACTTC.

This clonotype was counted at least ten times. The J gene is TRBJ1-1, the V gene TRBV27; TRBD1 might be the D (6 bases). Trimming took 3 bases from V and 4 from J, leaving 15 bases between them. Germline CDR1 reads MNHEY; CDR2 reads SMNVEV (reference sequence). The CDR3 covers 15 residues. CDR3 sequence (DNA): TGTGCCAGCAGTTTGGGAGGGGGGCTGATCACTGAAGCTTTCTTT. Its protein product is CASSLGGGLITEAFF.

The chain links TRBV29-1 to TRBJ1-2; D unclear. CDR1 and CDR2 from the germline V gene are SQVTM and ANQGSEA. The germline V and J ends were trimmed by 3 bases and 0 bases, with 11 bases remaining between them. This CDR3 comprises 14 residues. CDR3 region: CSVDQAGANYGYTF. The CDR3 DNA is TGCAGCGTTGACCAGGCTGGGGCTAACTATGGCTACACCTTC.

This clonotype was observed at least ten times. J is TRBJ2-7 and V is TRBV29-1; perhaps TRBD1 as D (7 bases). The CDR3 is 14 residues long. Germline CDR1 reads SQVTM; CDR2 reads ANQGSEA. V was pared by 6 bases and J by 1 base, with 16 bases between. CDR3 coding DNA: TGCAGCGTCCTCAGGGGGGAAGTATCCTACGAGCAGTACTTC. Its protein product is CSVLRGEVSYEQYF.

This clonotype showed up many times. The J gene is TRBJ1-2, the V gene TRBV19; 7 bases match TRBD1. Trimming cost V 9 bases and J 2 bases; bases outside gene matches: 6. Germline V gene lookup returns CDR1 LNHDA and CDR2 SQIVND (reference sequence). The CDR3 covers 13 residues. CDR3 DNA: TGTGCCAGCAGTCCACAGGGGAACTATGGCTACACCTTC. Translation gives CASSPQGNYGYTF.

This clonotype came up many times. The CDR3 sequence: CASRRRAGQPQHF. Written as DNA, the CDR3 is TGTGCCAGCAGACGCAGGGCGGGTCAGCCCCAGCATTTT. The chain couples TRBV6-1 to TRBJ1-5, with a tentative D call TRBD1 (5 bases). This CDR3 comprises 13 residues. Trimming left V 6 bases short and J 6 bases short, with 12 bases between. The V gene's germline CDR1 is MNHNS and CDR2 SASEGT.

This clonotype showed up many times. V is TRBV28 and J is TRBJ2-7; D possibly uses TRBD1 or TRBD2 (5 bases each). V shed 2 bases and J shed 7 bases, with 18 bases lying between them. The CDR3 contains 15 residues. Germline V CDR1 and CDR2: MDHEN, SYDVKM. The CDR3 here is CASSLDGTPEREQYF. The DNA of the CDR3 is TGTGCCAGCAGTTTAGATGGGACCCCGGAGCGGGAGCAGTACTTC. Supplemented by reference TRBV28 and TRBJ2-7, the full variable domain reads DVKVTQSSRYLVKRTGEKVFLECVQDMDHENMFWYRQDPGLGLRLIYFSYDVKMKEKGDIPEGYSVSREKKERFSLILESASTNQTSMYLCASSLDGTPEREQYFGPGTRLTVT.

In regard to this clonotype: This could be a read error, since a much larger clone is one nucleotide away. Likely a read error: the CDR3 ends without its conserved phenylalanine or tryptophan. The V call is TRBV30, the J call TRBJ2-1; TRBD2 matches 9 bases. After removal of 1 base from V and 7 bases from J, the junction contained 11 bases not matched to a gene. The CDR3 is 16 residues long. The germline CDR1 and CDR2 sequences are GTSNPN and SVGIG (reference sequence). CDR3 bases: TGTGCCTGGAGTGCCCTGGGGCGGGGGGGCGTGAATGAGCAGTTCTCC. Translating gives CAWSALGRGGVNEQFS.

This clonotype was picked up a small number of times. The V and J genes are TRBV7-6 and TRBJ1-1; weak D call: TRBD1 (5 bases). The germline V and J ends were trimmed by 5 bases and 4 bases, with 14 bases remaining between them. CDR1 SGHVS and CDR2 FNYEAQ come from the germline V gene. CDR3 length: 14 amino acids. CDR3 region: CASSEERGGTEAFF. DNA for the CDR3: TGTGCCAGCAGCGAGGAAAGGGGTGGCACTGAAGCTTTCTTT.

V usage is TRBV5-1 and J usage is TRBJ1-3; 7 positions agree with TRBD1. This CDR3 has 15 amino acids. The V gene end was trimmed by 4 bases and the J gene end by 3 bases; junction bases not matched to a gene: 7. The V gene's germline CDR1 is SGHRS and CDR2 YFSETQ. The CDR3 region has the DNA TGCGCCAGCAGCGTGGGACAGCAGCATGGAAACACCATATATTTT. This encodes CASSVGQQHGNTIYF.

This clonotype was seen at least ten times. This rearrangement joins TRBV7-3 to TRBJ2-1; D may correspond to TRBD1 or TRBD2 (5 bases each). The germline V and J ends were trimmed by 2 bases and 4 bases, with 15 bases remaining between them. The CDR3 sequence is 16 residues long. CDR1 and CDR2 (germline): SGHTA, FQGTGA. CDR3 region: CASSLRFGTGYNEQFF. CDR3 sequence (DNA): TGTGCCAGCAGCTTACGATTCGGGACGGGTTACAATGAGCAGTTCTTC.

This clonotype has just a few counts. The chain joins TRBV6-9 to TRBJ1-2; TRBD1 is a possible D gene (6 bases). CDR3 length: 14 residues. The V and J ends lost 2 bases and 6 bases respectively, with 13 bases between them. Germline V lookup: CDR1 MNHGY, CDR2 SVAAGI. The CDR3 nucleotides are TGTGCCAGCAGTTATAGGGGGGGCGACGATGGCTACACCTTC. Its translation: CASSYRGGDDGYTF.

This clonotype was observed a few times. The rearrangement joins TRBV11-2 to TRBJ1-3; D not resolved. The germline V gene encodes CDR1 SGHAT and CDR2 FQNNGV. The V gene lost 2 bases and the J gene lost 0 bases, with 11 bases spanning the gap. This CDR3 has 16 residues. Here the CDR3 reads CASSLNKLNSGNTIYF. The CDR3 DNA reads as TGTGCCAGCAGCTTAAATAAGCTCAACTCTGGAAACACCATATATTTT. Together with reference TRBV11-2 and TRBJ1-3, the CDR3 gives the full variable domain: EAGVAQSPRYKIIEKRQSVAFWCNPISGHATLYWYQQILGQGPKLLIQFQNNGVVDDSQLPKDRFSAERLKGVDSTLKIQPAKLEDSAVYLCASSLNKLNSGNTIYFGEGSWLTVV.

This clonotype was seen many times. The chain combines TRBV30 with TRBJ1-2; possible D gene TRBD1, 5 bases. Trimming took 7 bases from V and 4 from J, leaving 22 bases between them. Germline V gene sequence: CDR1 GTSNPN, CDR2 SVGIG (reference sequence). The CDR3 runs 15 residues. The DNA of the CDR3 is TGTGCCTACCTAATCGACAGTCTGTCGCGCTATGGCTACACCTTC. Translating gives CAYLIDSLSRYGYTF.

The chain uses TRBV19 and TRBJ2-7; D is possibly TRBD2 (6 bases). There are 14 residues in the CDR3. Trimming pared 3 bases from V and 5 bases from J, leaving 14 bases between. Germline V CDR1 and CDR2: LNHDA, SQIVND (reference sequence). CDR3 in DNA: TGTGCCAGTAGTATTATAGGAGGGATCCACGAGCAGTACTTC. Its translation is CASSIIGGIHEQYF.

This clonotype came up many times. J is TRBJ2-7 and V is TRBV20-1; D not certain. Germline CDR1 DFQATT, CDR2 SNEGSKA (reference sequence). The CDR3 runs 13 residues. Trimming pared 6 bases from V and 2 bases from J, leaving 14 bases between. CDR3 coding DNA: TGCAGTGCGTTTCGGACGGAAACCTACGAGCAGTACTTC. Translating it yields CSAFRTETYEQYF.

This clonotype was recorded many times. This chain links TRBV12-3 or TRBV12-4 with TRBJ2-3, with D possibly called TRBD1 or TRBD2 (5 bases each). V was trimmed by 6 bases and J by 7 bases, leaving 20 bases between them. The CDR3 covers 15 residues. The CDR3, as DNA: TGTGCCAGCAGCGGGGACCAGGCAACATGGAATACGCAGTATTTT. Translated, it gives CASSGDQATWNTQYF.

This clonotype was recorded at least ten times. One base away lies a much larger clone, so this may be a sequencing read error. V gene TRBV12-3 or TRBV12-4 combines with J gene TRBJ1-5; 7 nucleotides agree with TRBD1. J was trimmed by 7 bases and V by 5 bases; bases with no gene match: 8. The CDR3 extends over 14 amino acids. The CDR3 DNA sequence: TGTGCCAGCAGTCGCCCAGGGGGTAGCCAGCCCCAGCATTTT. Translating gives CASSRPGGSQPQHF.

To note about this clonotype: This sequence may be a read error, since a much larger clone differs from it by one base. J is TRBJ1-1 and V is TRBV29-1; the D is unclear. The CDR3 is 11 amino acids. Germline-derived CDR1 and CDR2 are SQVTM and ANQGSEA. The CDR3 loop is CSVDQNTGAFF. The CDR3 DNA reads as TGCAGCGTAGACCAGAACACTGGAGCTTTCTTT.

This clonotype was recorded many times. This chain uses TRBV6-1 with TRBJ2-5, with TRBD1 matching 7 bases. Germline V gene sequence: CDR1 MNHNS, CDR2 SASEGT. Germline trimming cut 6 bases from V and 5 bases from J; bases unmatched to any gene: 9. The CDR3 is 14 residues long. In DNA form, the CDR3 reads TGTGCCAGCAGCCGCGGACAGGAGGTCGAGACCCAGTACTTC. Protein sequence: CASSRGQEVETQYF.

In this sample, this clonotype turned up many times. This chain joins TRBV20-1 and TRBJ2-3, with a tentative D call TRBD2 (5 bases). The CDR3 length is 13 residues. V was clipped by 6 bases and J by 6 bases, with 16 bases between them. CDR1 is DFQATT and CDR2 is SNEGSKA in the germline V gene (reference sequence). CDR3 coding DNA: TGCAGTGCCCCGGGTGACGCGGGCGATACGCAGTATTTT. This encodes CSAPGDAGDTQYF.

This clonotype was seen a few times. The V gene is TRBV12-5, the J gene TRBJ2-1, with D possibly TRBD1 on 5 matching bases. Germline V gene sequence: CDR1 LGHNT, CDR2 FRNRAP. The CDR3 has 13 residues. Between the trimmed V and J ends, which lost 5 bases and 4 bases, there was a span of 9 bases. CDR3 DNA sequence: TGTGCTAGTGGTCAGGGAAGGTACAATGAGCAGTTCTTC. This codes for CASGQGRYNEQFF. The whole variable domain, remainder taken from reference TRBV12-5 and TRBJ2-1, is DARVTQTPRHKVTEMGQEVTMRCQPILGHNTVFWYRQTMMQGLELLAYFRNRAPLDDSGMPKDRFSAEMPDATLATLKIQPSEPRDSAVYFCASGQGRYNEQFFGPGTRLTVL.